One sample yielded the 10 T cell receptor beta chains listed below, sequenced in a study of metastatic and nonmetastatic thyroid tumors. Using MiXCR, TCRdb reanalyzed the PCR reads. The data contain roughly 34,000 clones, 14% to 15% of them seen just once; the ten biggest clones take up around 20%. Thyroid surgery was preceded by no treatment in any patient. Sequenced input: blood. Receptors were obtained from a male donor with papillary thyroid cancer or a benign thyroid nodule (not recorded which). Some clones in this sample may be carry-over from other donors' samples.

This clone was recorded many times. Within the sample, other DNA sequences also encode this same CDR3. This chain uses TRBV3-1 with TRBJ2-5; the D is unclear. V was clipped by 1 base and J by 1 base, with 4 bases between them. The germline gives CDR1 LGHDT, CDR2 YNNKEL (reference sequence). CDR3 length: 13 residues. The CDR3 DNA reads TGTGCCAGCAGCCAAGCGGGCCAAGAGACCCAGTACTTC. This codes for CASSQAGQETQYF.

This clone was observed many times. The rearrangement joins TRBV5-1 to TRBJ2-3, with a possible D match to TRBD1 (6 bases). Germline V gene sequence: CDR1 SGHRS, CDR2 YFSETQ. The CDR3 is 14 amino acids. Deletions cut 3 bases from V and 2 bases from J, with 10 bases between. CDR3 nucleotide sequence: TGCGCCAGCAGCTCAGGGGCCCTCACAGATACGCAGTATTTT. Protein product: CASSSGALTDTQYF.

This clone was picked up many times. The chain is built from TRBV16 and TRBJ2-3; TRBD2 agrees at 10 bases. The CDR3 is 17 residues long. CDR1 and CDR2 from the germline V gene are KGHSY and FQNENV. The junction had 12 bases not matched to a gene; V was cut back by 5 bases and J by 4 bases. CDR3 amino acids: CASSTSTSGRAPDTQYF. CDR3 DNA sequence: TGTGCCAGCAGCACCTCGACCAGCGGGAGGGCCCCAGATACGCAGTATTTT.

The table lists this clone with many counts. The chain carries TRBV7-9 and TRBJ2-1; 12 positions match TRBD1. CDR1 SEHNR and CDR2 FQNEAQ come from the germline V gene (reference sequence). Unmatched junction bases numbered 10, after V lost 6 bases and J lost 7 bases. This CDR3 is built from 16 residues. CDR3 coding DNA: TGTGCCAGCAGTCCGGGACAGGGGGCGCGATGGAATGAGCAGTTCTTC. The encoded protein is CASSPGQGARWNEQFF.

This clone is judged medium-sized. This chain uses TRBV6-1 with TRBJ2-3, with 8 bases identical to TRBD2. The CDR3 loop spans 16 amino acids. Germline values: CDR1 MNHNS, CDR2 SASEGT. After removal of 0 bases from V and 8 bases from J, the junction contained 10 bases not matched to a gene. The CDR3 here is CASSEAAGNREGTQYF. DNA for the CDR3: TGTGCCAGCAGTGAAGCAGCAGGGAACCGGGAGGGTACGCAGTATTTT.

The J gene is TRBJ2-2, the V gene TRBV10-1; D is unclear. The CDR3 is 14 amino acids. The germline V gene has CDR1 WNHNN and CDR2 SYGVQD (reference sequence). Trimming cost V 0 bases and J 4 bases, with 6 bases left between them. The CDR3 region has the DNA TGCGCCAGCAGTGAGTCCTCATTCACCGGGGAGCTGTTTTTT. Its protein product is CASSESSFTGELFF.

The chain carries TRBV7-8 and TRBJ2-1; D uncertain. V was pared by 1 base and J by 9 bases, with 4 bases between. CDR1 is SGHVS, CDR2 FQNEAQ, per germline. CDR3 length: 11 amino acids. This CDR3 reads CASSLGIEQFF. The CDR3 DNA sequence: TGTGCCAGCAGCTTAGGGATTGAGCAGTTCTTC.

This clone was seen repeatedly, ten times or more. The genes are TRBV10-3 and TRBJ2-1; TRBD2 aligns across 12 bases. V gave up 6 bases and J gave up 7 bases; unmatched junction bases: 4. The CDR3 consists of 14 residues. CDR1 and CDR2 from the germline V gene are ENHRY and SYGVKD. CDR3 in amino acids: CAISRLAGVNEQFF. CDR3 nucleotide sequence: TGTGCCATCAGCCGACTAGCGGGAGTGAATGAGCAGTTCTTC.

This clone was seen repeatedly, ten times or more. The rearrangement uses TRBV7-2 and TRBJ2-5, with a weak D call TRBD2 (5 bases). The CDR3 is 12 amino acids. Trimming shortened V by 5 bases and J by 2 bases, and 6 bases separated the two germline ends. Germline CDR1 reads SGHTA; CDR2 reads FQGNSA. For the CDR3, the DNA is TGTGCCAGCAGCCGGGGACAAGAGACCCAGTACTTC. This translates into CASSRGQETQYF.

This clone has ten or more counts. The chain employs TRBV18 and TRBJ2-7; D is perhaps TRBD1 (6 bases). V was shortened by 1 base and J by 4 bases, with 11 bases between the two germline ends. This CDR3 region has 14 residues. CDR1 and CDR2 (germline): KGHSH, LQKENI. CDR3 DNA: TGTGCCAGCTCACCACAAAACAGGGAATACGAGCAGTACTTC. It codes for CASSPQNREYEQYF.